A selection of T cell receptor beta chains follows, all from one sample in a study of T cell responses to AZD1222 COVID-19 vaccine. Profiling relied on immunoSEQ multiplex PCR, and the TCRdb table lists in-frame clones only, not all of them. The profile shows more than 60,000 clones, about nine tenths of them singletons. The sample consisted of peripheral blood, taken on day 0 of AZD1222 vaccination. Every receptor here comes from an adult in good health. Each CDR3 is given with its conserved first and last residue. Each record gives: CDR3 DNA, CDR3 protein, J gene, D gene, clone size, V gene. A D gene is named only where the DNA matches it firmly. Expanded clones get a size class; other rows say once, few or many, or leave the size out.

CDR3 DNA: TGTGCCAGCAAATCTCAGGGGATGGTAGGGGTCTACACCTTC; CDR3 protein: CASKSQGMVGVYTF; J gene: TRBJ1-2; D gene: NA; clone size: NA; V gene: TRBV6-5
CDR3 DNA: TGTGCCAGCAGCCCCGTTAGGGGGCTGGACGAGCAGTACTTC; CDR3 protein: CASSPVRGLDEQYF; J gene: TRBJ2-7; D gene: TRBD1; clone size: NA; V gene: TRBV11-3
CDR3 DNA: TGTGCTAGTGGTTTGTCCGATGAAAAACTGTTTTTT; CDR3 protein: CASGLSDEKLFF; J gene: TRBJ1-4; D gene: NA; clone size: NA; V gene: TRBV12-5
CDR3 DNA: TGTGCCAGCAGGGGGGGCAGCGAGGGGACTCCCCTCCACTTT; CDR3 protein: CASRGGSEGTPLHF; J gene: TRBJ1-6; D gene: NA; clone size: NA; V gene: TRBV28
CDR3 DNA: TGTGCCAGTAGTATCCATAGCCCTGGGGAGCTGTTTTTT; CDR3 protein: CASSIHSPGELFF; J gene: TRBJ2-2; D gene: NA; clone size: NA; V gene: TRBV19
CDR3 DNA: TGTGCCAGCAGCTTCGGTAGTGGGCAAGAGACCCAGTACTTC; CDR3 protein: CASSFGSGQETQYF; J gene: TRBJ2-5; D gene: NA; clone size: NA; V gene: TRBV7-2
CDR3 DNA: TGTGCCAGCAGCCACAAGATGACACAAGTGTCTGAGGCCCAGTACTTC; CDR3 protein: CASSHKMTQVSEAQYF; J gene: TRBJ2-5; D gene: NA; clone size: NA; V gene: TRBV3-1/TRBV3-2
CDR3 DNA: TGCGCCAGCAGCTTGTCGGCAGGGCTGATCTATGGCTACACCTTC; CDR3 protein: CASSLSAGLIYGYTF; J gene: TRBJ1-2; D gene: NA; clone size: NA; V gene: TRBV5-1
CDR3 DNA: TGTGCCAGCAGATCCTGGGACTCGGATACGCAGTATTTT; CDR3 protein: CASRSWDSDTQYF; J gene: TRBJ2-3; D gene: NA; clone size: NA; V gene: TRBV28
CDR3 DNA: TGTGCCAGCAGTCGCCGGGGGCAGGGAAACACTGAAGCTTTCTTT; CDR3 protein: CASSRRGQGNTEAFF; J gene: TRBJ1-1; D gene: NA; clone size: NA; V gene: TRBV6-5
CDR3 DNA: TGCGCCAGCAGCCAAGATGGCAGGGCGGGACGTGGCACTGAAGCTTTCTTT; CDR3 protein: CASSQDGRAGRGTEAFF; J gene: TRBJ1-1; D gene: NA; clone size: NA; V gene: TRBV4-3
CDR3 DNA: TGTGCCAGCAGCTCATCAGTCTTCTCTGGAAACACCATATATTTT; CDR3 protein: CASSSSVFSGNTIYF; J gene: TRBJ1-3; D gene: NA; clone size: NA; V gene: TRBV7-2
CDR3 DNA: TGTGCCAGCAGGCCGCCAGGTGATCATAGCAATCAGCCCCAGCATTTT; CDR3 protein: CASRPPGDHSNQPQHF; J gene: TRBJ1-5; D gene: NA; clone size: NA; V gene: TRBV28
CDR3 DNA: TGTGCCAGCAGCCAAGATCGAGGGGGAATTTGGTATGGCTACACCTTC; CDR3 protein: CASSQDRGGIWYGYTF; J gene: TRBJ1-2; D gene: NA; clone size: NA; V gene: TRBV3-1/TRBV3-2
CDR3 DNA: TGTGCCAGCAGAATCCGGGACAGGGGCGCCTACGAGCAGTACTTC; CDR3 protein: CASRIRDRGAYEQYF; J gene: TRBJ2-7; D gene: TRBD1; clone size: once; V gene: TRBV19
CDR3 DNA: TGTGCCAGCAGTTCGGTCCCCTCCTACAATGAGCAGTTCTTC; CDR3 protein: CASSSVPSYNEQFF; J gene: TRBJ2-1; D gene: NA; clone size: NA; V gene: TRBV6-2/TRBV6-3
CDR3 DNA: TGTGCCACCAGTCGTCCTTTCCCGAACACCGGGGAGCTGTTTTTT; CDR3 protein: CATSRPFPNTGELFF; J gene: TRBJ2-2; D gene: NA; clone size: NA; V gene: TRBV24-1
CDR3 DNA: TGTGCCAGCAGTGAAGCGCTTCAGGGCGGGTCAGGCTACACCTTC; CDR3 protein: CASSEALQGGSGYTF; J gene: TRBJ1-2; D gene: NA; clone size: NA; V gene: TRBV6-1
CDR3 DNA: TGTGCCAGCAGTCGGGCTTCGCAGGAAGGGGGTTATGGCTACACCTTC; CDR3 protein: CASSRASQEGGYGYTF; J gene: TRBJ1-2; D gene: NA; clone size: NA; V gene: TRBV6-6
CDR3 DNA: TGTGCCAGCAGCTACGTGGGGGGAAGAAACTATGGCTACACCTTC; CDR3 protein: CASSYVGGRNYGYTF; J gene: TRBJ1-2; D gene: NA; clone size: few; V gene: TRBV5-6
CDR3 DNA: TGTGCCAGCAGCCAAGCGAGACAGTATTCCTACGAGCAGTACTTC; CDR3 protein: CASSQARQYSYEQYF; J gene: TRBJ2-7; D gene: NA; clone size: NA; V gene: TRBV14
CDR3 DNA: TGTGCCAGCAGCCTTGAGGAAGCTTTCTTT; CDR3 protein: CASSLEEAFF; J gene: TRBJ1-1; D gene: NA; clone size: NA; V gene: TRBV28
CDR3 DNA: TGTGCCAGCTCACCGCAGACCGGCGAGCCCCAGCATTTT; CDR3 protein: CASSPQTGEPQHF; J gene: TRBJ1-5; D gene: NA; clone size: once; V gene: TRBV18
CDR3 DNA: TGCAGAGGGGGGCAATCCAATGAGCAGTTCTTC; CDR3 protein: CRGGQSNEQFF; J gene: TRBJ2-1; D gene: NA; clone size: NA; V gene: TRBV20-1
CDR3 DNA: TGTGCCAGCTCACCAGGGGCAGGGCAGGCCTATGGCTACACCTTC; CDR3 protein: CASSPGAGQAYGYTF; J gene: TRBJ1-2; D gene: NA; clone size: NA; V gene: TRBV18
CDR3 DNA: TGCGCCAGCAGCCACAGAGAGACGACGGATTCCTACGAGCAGTACTTC; CDR3 protein: CASSHRETTDSYEQYF; J gene: TRBJ2-7; D gene: NA; clone size: few; V gene: TRBV4-1
CDR3 DNA: TGTGCCAGCGAGGGGGGAGGTTCCGGTGAGCAGTTCTTC; CDR3 protein: CASEGGGSGEQFF; J gene: TRBJ2-1; D gene: NA; clone size: NA; V gene: TRBV9
CDR3 DNA: TGTGCCAGCAGTGACGTCCCGGGACTAGCGGGAGGCTATTACGAGCAGTACTTC; CDR3 protein: CASSDVPGLAGGYYEQYF; J gene: TRBJ2-7; D gene: TRBD2; clone size: NA; V gene: TRBV25-1
CDR3 DNA: TGTGCCTGGAGTTCAGGACAGGGAAATGAAAAACTGTTTTTT; CDR3 protein: CAWSSGQGNEKLFF; J gene: TRBJ1-4; D gene: TRBD1; clone size: NA; V gene: TRBV30
CDR3 DNA: TGTGCCAGCAGCCTAGGGACAGGGGTCACCGGGGAGCTGTTTTTT; CDR3 protein: CASSLGTGVTGELFF; J gene: TRBJ2-2; D gene: TRBD1; clone size: NA; V gene: TRBV11-1
CDR3 DNA: TGTGCCACCGGGGTTAGGAGTGATCTCCAGTACTTC; CDR3 protein: CATGVRSDLQYF; J gene: TRBJ2-5; D gene: NA; clone size: NA; V gene: TRBV2
CDR3 DNA: TGTGCCAGTAGTATCCAAGGGACAGGGGGCTCCTACAATGAGCAGTTCTTC; CDR3 protein: CASSIQGTGGSYNEQFF; J gene: TRBJ2-1; D gene: TRBD1; clone size: once; V gene: TRBV19
CDR3 DNA: TGTGCCAGCAGCTCAGTTCTGGCCGGCTCCTATAATTCACCCCTCCACTTT; CDR3 protein: CASSSVLAGSYNSPLHF; J gene: TRBJ1-6; D gene: NA; clone size: NA; V gene: TRBV7-6
CDR3 DNA: TGCAGCGTTCAAAGGACTAGCGGGCCCTACGAGCAGTACTTC; CDR3 protein: CSVQRTSGPYEQYF; J gene: TRBJ2-7; D gene: TRBD2; clone size: NA; V gene: TRBV29-1
CDR3 DNA: TGTGCCAGCAGCCCTCTAGCGGGAGTTCACGAGCAGTACTTC; CDR3 protein: CASSPLAGVHEQYF; J gene: TRBJ2-7; D gene: TRBD2; clone size: NA; V gene: TRBV5-6
CDR3 DNA: TGTGCCAGCAGTCTAGGACTAGCGGGAGATACGCAGTATTTT; CDR3 protein: CASSLGLAGDTQYF; J gene: TRBJ2-3; D gene: TRBD2; clone size: NA; V gene: TRBV6-5
CDR3 DNA: TGTGCCAGCGATAACCCTAGGACAGGGGGATCCTACGAGCAGTACTTC; CDR3 protein: CASDNPRTGGSYEQYF; J gene: TRBJ2-7; D gene: TRBD1; clone size: NA; V gene: TRBV28
CDR3 DNA: TGTGCCAGCTCACAAGCGGGAGCCTCCTACAATGAGCAGTTCTTC; CDR3 protein: CASSQAGASYNEQFF; J gene: TRBJ2-1; D gene: TRBD2; clone size: NA; V gene: TRBV18
CDR3 DNA: TGTGCCAGCAGCCAAGGGGGGCAGCCCAATCAGCCCCAGCATTTT; CDR3 protein: CASSQGGQPNQPQHF; J gene: TRBJ1-5; D gene: NA; clone size: NA; V gene: TRBV3-1/TRBV3-2
CDR3 DNA: TGTGCCAGCAGCCAAGATCTAAGGGGAAAGGATGGCTACACCTTC; CDR3 protein: CASSQDLRGKDGYTF; J gene: TRBJ1-2; D gene: NA; clone size: NA; V gene: TRBV3-1/TRBV3-2
CDR3 DNA: TGTGCCAGCTCACTAGCGGGAGGGCCCTACGAGCAGTACTTC; CDR3 protein: CASSLAGGPYEQYF; J gene: TRBJ2-7; D gene: TRBD2; clone size: NA; V gene: TRBV18
CDR3 DNA: TGTGCCAGCAGTTTGTTCGGAATCCATAGCAATCAGCCCCAGCATTTT; CDR3 protein: CASSLFGIHSNQPQHF; J gene: TRBJ1-5; D gene: NA; clone size: NA; V gene: TRBV27
CDR3 DNA: TGTGCCAGCTCACCAAGGGAAGCGGAAAAACTGTTTTTT; CDR3 protein: CASSPREAEKLFF; J gene: TRBJ1-4; D gene: NA; clone size: NA; V gene: TRBV18
CDR3 DNA: TGTGCCAGCAGCTTTTCCTTTTTGAACACTGAAGCTTTCTTT; CDR3 protein: CASSFSFLNTEAFF; J gene: TRBJ1-1; D gene: NA; clone size: NA; V gene: TRBV7-9
CDR3 DNA: TGCGCCAGCAGCCCGGACAGGGGCTGGGGCTACACCTTC; CDR3 protein: CASSPDRGWGYTF; J gene: TRBJ1-2; D gene: TRBD1; clone size: NA; V gene: TRBV5-1
CDR3 DNA: TGTGCCAGCAGCCGGAGGACTAGCGGGAGGACCGGGGAGCTGTTTTTT; CDR3 protein: CASSRRTSGRTGELFF; J gene: TRBJ2-2; D gene: TRBD2; clone size: NA; V gene: TRBV5-8
CDR3 DNA: TGTGCCAGCAGTTTGCGGGACACCGGGGAGCTGTTTTTT; CDR3 protein: CASSLRDTGELFF; J gene: TRBJ2-2; D gene: NA; clone size: NA; V gene: TRBV12-3/TRBV12-4
CDR3 DNA: TGTGCCAGCAGCCCCCCCGGACCGAATAATTCACCCCTCCACTTT; CDR3 protein: CASSPPGPNNSPLHF; J gene: TRBJ1-6; D gene: NA; clone size: NA; V gene: TRBV11-1
CDR3 DNA: TGCGCCAGCAGCTTGGCCTACGGGACAGTTGAAAAACTGTTTTTT; CDR3 protein: CASSLAYGTVEKLFF; J gene: TRBJ1-4; D gene: TRBD1; clone size: NA; V gene: TRBV5-1
CDR3 DNA: TGTGCCTGGAGTACCCAACAGGGGACAGCTAACTATGGCTACACCTTC; CDR3 protein: CAWSTQQGTANYGYTF; J gene: TRBJ1-2; D gene: TRBD1; clone size: NA; V gene: TRBV30
CDR3 DNA: TGTGCCAGCAGCTTAGACGGAGGCGGTTATGGCTACACCTTC; CDR3 protein: CASSLDGGGYGYTF; J gene: TRBJ1-2; D gene: NA; clone size: NA; V gene: TRBV7-9
CDR3 DNA: TGTGCCACCAGCAGACGGAGACAGGCCTCCAATCAGCCCCAGCATTTT; CDR3 protein: CATSRRRQASNQPQHF; J gene: TRBJ1-5; D gene: NA; clone size: few; V gene: TRBV15
CDR3 DNA: TGTGCCAGCAGTCCCCCTTCGACAGGGGTGGTTGAAGCGAGCAATCAGCCCCAGCATTTT; CDR3 protein: CASSPPSTGVVEASNQPQHF; J gene: TRBJ1-5; D gene: TRBD1; clone size: NA; V gene: TRBV6-2/TRBV6-3